This paragraph reports one T cell receptor beta chain. These data are taken from a study of tumor-infiltrating lymphocytes in primary liver carcinoma. Priming with a constant-region primer yielded TCR beta cDNA from about 540 ng total RNA. Investigators got TCR beta libraries out of three nested multiplex PCR rounds, done with slightly modified ARM-PCR. The first two PCR rounds used TRBV1-TRBV30 forward primers with a C-beta reverse primer, 10 to 11 cycles each. TCRdb itself ran the multiplex PCR reads through MiXCR, one entry per CDR3 protein. The sample yields fewer than 350,000 distinct CDR3 sequences, approximately 65% seen once. The CDR3 loop spans 15 amino acids. The ends were cut back, 2 bases at V and 4 bases at J, with 15 bases in the middle. Germline values: CDR1 SQVTM, CDR2 ANQGSEA. In addition to blood RNA drawn from unsorted whole blood, germline DNA was extracted.

The chain links TRBV29-1 to TRBJ2-1; possibly TRBD2 for D (5 bases). Material for sequencing was peripheral blood. The receptor was isolated from a man aged 40-55 years with primary liver carcinoma and hepatitis B virus infection. The CDR3 bases are TGCAGCGTTGAACCGGTACTAGGCCCTTACAATGAGCAGTTCTTC. This translates into CSVEPVLGPYNEQFF.